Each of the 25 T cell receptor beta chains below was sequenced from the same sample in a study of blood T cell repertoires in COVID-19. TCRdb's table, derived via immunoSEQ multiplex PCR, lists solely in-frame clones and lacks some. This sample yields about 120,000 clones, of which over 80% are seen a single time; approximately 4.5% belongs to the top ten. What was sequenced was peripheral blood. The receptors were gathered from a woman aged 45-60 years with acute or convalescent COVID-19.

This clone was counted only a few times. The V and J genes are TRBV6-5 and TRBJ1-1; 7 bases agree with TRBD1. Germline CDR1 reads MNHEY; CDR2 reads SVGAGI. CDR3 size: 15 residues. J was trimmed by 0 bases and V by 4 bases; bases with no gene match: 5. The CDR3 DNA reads TGTGCCAGCAGTTTCCGGACAGGTCTGAACACTGAAGCTTTCTTT. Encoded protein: CASSFRTGLNTEAFF.

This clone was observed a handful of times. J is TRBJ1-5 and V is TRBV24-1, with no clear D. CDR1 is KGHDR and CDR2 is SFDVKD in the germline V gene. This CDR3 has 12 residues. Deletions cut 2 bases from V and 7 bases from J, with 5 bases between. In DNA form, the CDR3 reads TGTGCCACCAGTGATTCTGGCCAGCCCCAGCATTTT. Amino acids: CATSDSGQPQHF.

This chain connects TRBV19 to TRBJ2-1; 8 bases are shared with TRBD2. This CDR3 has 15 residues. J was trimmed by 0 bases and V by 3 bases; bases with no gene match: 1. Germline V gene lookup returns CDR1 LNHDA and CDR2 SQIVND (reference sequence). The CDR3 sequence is CASSIGLASYNEQFF. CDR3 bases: TGTGCCAGTAGTATTGGACTAGCCTCCTACAATGAGCAGTTCTTC.

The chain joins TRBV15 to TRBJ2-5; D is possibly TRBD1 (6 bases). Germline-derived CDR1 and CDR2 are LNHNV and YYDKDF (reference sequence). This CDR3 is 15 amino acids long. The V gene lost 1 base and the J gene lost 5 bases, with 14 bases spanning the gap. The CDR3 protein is CATSRVAGEGETQYF. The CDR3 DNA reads TGTGCCACCAGCAGAGTTGCAGGGGAAGGCGAGACCCAGTACTTC.

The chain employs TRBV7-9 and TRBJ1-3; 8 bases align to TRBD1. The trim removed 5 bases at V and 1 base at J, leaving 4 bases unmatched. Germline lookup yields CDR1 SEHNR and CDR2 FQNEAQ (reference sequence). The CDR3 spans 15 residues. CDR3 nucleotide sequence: TGTGCCAGCAGCGAAGGACAGGGATCTGGAAACACCATATATTTT. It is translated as CASSEGQGSGNTIYF.

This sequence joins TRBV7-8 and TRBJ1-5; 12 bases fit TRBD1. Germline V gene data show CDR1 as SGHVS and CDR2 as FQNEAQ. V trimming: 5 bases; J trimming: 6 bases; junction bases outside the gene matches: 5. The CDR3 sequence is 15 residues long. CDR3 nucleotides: TGTGCCAGCAGCCCGGGACAGGGGGCCGGTCAGCCCCAGCATTTT. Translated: CASSPGQGAGQPQHF.

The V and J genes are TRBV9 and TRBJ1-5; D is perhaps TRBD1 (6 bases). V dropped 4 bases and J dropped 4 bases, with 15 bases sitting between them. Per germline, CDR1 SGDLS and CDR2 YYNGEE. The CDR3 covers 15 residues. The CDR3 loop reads CASSPEGRGNQPQHF. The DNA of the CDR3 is TGTGCCAGCAGCCCCGAGGGTAGGGGGAATCAGCCCCAGCATTTT.

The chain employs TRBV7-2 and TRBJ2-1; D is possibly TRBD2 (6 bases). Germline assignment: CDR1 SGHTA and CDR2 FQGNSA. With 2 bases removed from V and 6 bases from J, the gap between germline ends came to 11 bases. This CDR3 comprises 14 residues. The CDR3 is CASSLWRDRNEQFF. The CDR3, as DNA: TGTGCCAGCAGCTTATGGAGGGATCGCAATGAGCAGTTCTTC.

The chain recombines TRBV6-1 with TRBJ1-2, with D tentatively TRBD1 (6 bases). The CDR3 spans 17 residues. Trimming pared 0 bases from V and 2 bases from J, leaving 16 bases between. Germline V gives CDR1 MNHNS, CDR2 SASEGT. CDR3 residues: CASSEALYRDLNYGYTF. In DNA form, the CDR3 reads TGTGCCAGCAGTGAAGCGTTGTACAGGGACCTGAACTATGGCTACACCTTC.

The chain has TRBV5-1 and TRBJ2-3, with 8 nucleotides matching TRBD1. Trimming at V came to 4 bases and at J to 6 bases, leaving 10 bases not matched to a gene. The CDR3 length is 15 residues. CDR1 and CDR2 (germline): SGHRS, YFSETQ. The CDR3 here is CASSPSGTGADTQYF. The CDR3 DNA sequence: TGCGCCAGCAGCCCCTCCGGGACAGGAGCGGATACGCAGTATTTT.

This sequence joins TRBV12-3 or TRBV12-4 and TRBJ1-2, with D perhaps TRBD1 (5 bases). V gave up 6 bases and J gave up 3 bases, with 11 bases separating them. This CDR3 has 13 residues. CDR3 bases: TGTGCCAGCAGCACAGGTTTCGACTATGGCTACACCTTC. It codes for CASSTGFDYGYTF.

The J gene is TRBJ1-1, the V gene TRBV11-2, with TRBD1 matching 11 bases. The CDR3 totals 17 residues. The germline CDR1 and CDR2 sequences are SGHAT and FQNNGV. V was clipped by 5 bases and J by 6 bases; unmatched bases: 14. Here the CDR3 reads CASSTRLDRGRFAEAFF. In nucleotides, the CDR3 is TGTGCCAGCAGCACCCGATTGGACAGGGGGCGTTTCGCTGAAGCTTTCTTT. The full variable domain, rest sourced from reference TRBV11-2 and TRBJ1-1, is EAGVAQSPRYKIIEKRQSVAFWCNPISGHATLYWYQQILGQGPKLLIQFQNNGVVDDSQLPKDRFSAERLKGVDSTLKIQPAKLEDSAVYLCASSTRLDRGRFAEAFFGQGTRLTVV.

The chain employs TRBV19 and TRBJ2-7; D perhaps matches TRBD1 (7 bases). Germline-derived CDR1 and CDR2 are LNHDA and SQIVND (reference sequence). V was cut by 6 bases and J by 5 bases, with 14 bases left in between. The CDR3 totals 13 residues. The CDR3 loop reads CASRHTGEDEQYF. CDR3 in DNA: TGTGCCAGTAGACACACAGGGGAGGACGAGCAGTACTTC.

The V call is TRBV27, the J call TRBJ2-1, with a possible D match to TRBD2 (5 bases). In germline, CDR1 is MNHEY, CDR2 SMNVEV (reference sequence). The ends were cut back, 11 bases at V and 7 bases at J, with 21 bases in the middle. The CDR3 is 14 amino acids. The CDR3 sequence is CASKRTSIWNEQFF. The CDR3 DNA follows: TGTGCCTCCAAAAGGACTTCAATCTGGAATGAGCAGTTCTTC.

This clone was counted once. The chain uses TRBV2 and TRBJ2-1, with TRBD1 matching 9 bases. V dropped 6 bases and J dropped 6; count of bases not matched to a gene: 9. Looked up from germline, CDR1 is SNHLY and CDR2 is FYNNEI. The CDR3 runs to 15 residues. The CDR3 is CASSPGTGSANEQFF. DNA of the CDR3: TGTGCCAGCAGCCCCGGGACAGGGTCGGCCAATGAGCAGTTCTTC.

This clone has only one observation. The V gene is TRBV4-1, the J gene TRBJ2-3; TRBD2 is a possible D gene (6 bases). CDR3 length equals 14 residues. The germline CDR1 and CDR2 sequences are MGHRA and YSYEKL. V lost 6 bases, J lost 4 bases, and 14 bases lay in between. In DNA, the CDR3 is TGCGCCAGCAGGGGGTGGGGGGTCGCAGATACGCAGTATTTT. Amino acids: CASRGWGVADTQYF.

The CDR3 nucleotides read TGTGCCAGCAGCTTACAGGGGATAATCGCTGGAAACACCATATATTTT. Translating it yields CASSLQGIIAGNTIYF. This chain uses TRBV13 with TRBJ1-3; D perhaps matches TRBD1 (6 bases). The CDR3 is 16 amino acids. V was cut by 2 bases and J by 2 bases, with 13 bases left in between. Germline V gene lookup returns CDR1 PRHDT and CDR2 FYEKMQ (reference sequence).

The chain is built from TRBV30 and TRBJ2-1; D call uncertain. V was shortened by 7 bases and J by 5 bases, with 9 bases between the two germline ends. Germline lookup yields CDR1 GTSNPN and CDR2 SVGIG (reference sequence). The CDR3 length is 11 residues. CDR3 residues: CASDTDNEQFF. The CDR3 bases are TGTGCCTCCGACACGGACAATGAGCAGTTCTTC.

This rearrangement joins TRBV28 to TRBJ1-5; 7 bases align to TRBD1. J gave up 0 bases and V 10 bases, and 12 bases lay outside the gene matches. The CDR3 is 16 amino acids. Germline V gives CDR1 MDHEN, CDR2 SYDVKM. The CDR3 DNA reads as TGTGCCATCTTGACAGGGTCTCATCTTAGCAATCAGCCCCAGCATTTT. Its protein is CAILTGSHLSNQPQHF.

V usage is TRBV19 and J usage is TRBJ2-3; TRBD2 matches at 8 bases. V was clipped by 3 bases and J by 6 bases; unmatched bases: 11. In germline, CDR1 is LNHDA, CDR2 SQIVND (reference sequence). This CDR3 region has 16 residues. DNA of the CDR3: TGTGCCAGTAGTATCGCTGGCGGGAGGCGGTTTGATACGCAGTATTTT. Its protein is CASSIAGGRRFDTQYF.

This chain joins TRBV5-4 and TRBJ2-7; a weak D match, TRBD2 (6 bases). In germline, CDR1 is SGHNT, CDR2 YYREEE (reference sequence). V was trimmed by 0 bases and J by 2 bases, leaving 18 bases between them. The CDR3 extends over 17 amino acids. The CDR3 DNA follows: TGTGCCAGCAGCTTGGGGGGCCTAGCGAACCCAGCCTACGAGCAGTACTTC. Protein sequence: CASSLGGLANPAYEQYF.

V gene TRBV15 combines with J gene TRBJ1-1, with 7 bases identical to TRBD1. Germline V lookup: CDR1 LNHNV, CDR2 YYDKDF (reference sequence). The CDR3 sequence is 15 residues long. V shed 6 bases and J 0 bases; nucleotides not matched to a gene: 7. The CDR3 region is CATRGDRDLNTEAFF. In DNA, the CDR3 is TGTGCCACCAGAGGAGACAGGGATTTGAACACTGAAGCTTTCTTT.

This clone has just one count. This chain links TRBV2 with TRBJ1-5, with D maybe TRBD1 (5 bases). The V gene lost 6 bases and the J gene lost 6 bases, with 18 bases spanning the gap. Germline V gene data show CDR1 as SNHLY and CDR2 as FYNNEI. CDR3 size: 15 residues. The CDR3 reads CASSLGGEGSQPQHF. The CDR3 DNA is TGTGCCAGCAGCCTCGGGGGGGAGGGGAGTCAGCCCCAGCATTTT.

CDR3 sequence: CASSITPGQHTDTQYF. In DNA, the CDR3 is TGTGCCAGCAGTATAACTCCCGGACAGCACACAGATACGCAGTATTTT. The rearrangement links TRBV6-6 to TRBJ2-3, with D perhaps TRBD1 (6 bases). The V end was cut by 5 bases, the J end by 2 bases, with 17 bases between. This CDR3 comprises 16 residues. The germline CDR1 and CDR2 sequences are MNHNY and SVGAGI (reference sequence).

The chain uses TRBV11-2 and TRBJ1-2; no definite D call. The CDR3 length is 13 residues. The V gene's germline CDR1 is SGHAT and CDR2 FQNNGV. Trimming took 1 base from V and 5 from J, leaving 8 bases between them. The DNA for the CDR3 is TGTGCCAGCAGCTTAGCCGGACTTTATGGCTACACCTTC. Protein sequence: CASSLAGLYGYTF. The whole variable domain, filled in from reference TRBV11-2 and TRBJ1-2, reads EAGVAQSPRYKIIEKRQSVAFWCNPISGHATLYWYQQILGQGPKLLIQFQNNGVVDDSQLPKDRFSAERLKGVDSTLKIQPAKLEDSAVYLCASSLAGLYGYTFGSGTRLTVV.